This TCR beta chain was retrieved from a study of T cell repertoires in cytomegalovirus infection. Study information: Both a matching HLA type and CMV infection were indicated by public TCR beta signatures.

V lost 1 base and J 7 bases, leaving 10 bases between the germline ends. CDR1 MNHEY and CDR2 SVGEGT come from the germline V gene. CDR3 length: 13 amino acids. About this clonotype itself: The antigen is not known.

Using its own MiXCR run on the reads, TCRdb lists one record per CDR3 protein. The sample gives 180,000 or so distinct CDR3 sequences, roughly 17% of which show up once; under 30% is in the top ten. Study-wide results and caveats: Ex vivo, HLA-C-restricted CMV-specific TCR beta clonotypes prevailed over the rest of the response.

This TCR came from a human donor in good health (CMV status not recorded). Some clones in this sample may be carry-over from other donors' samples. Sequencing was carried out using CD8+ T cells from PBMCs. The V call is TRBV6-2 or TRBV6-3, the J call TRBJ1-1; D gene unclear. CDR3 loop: CASSYFGRFEAFF. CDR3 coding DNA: TGTGCCAGCAGTTACTTTGGACGCTTTGAAGCTTTCTTT.